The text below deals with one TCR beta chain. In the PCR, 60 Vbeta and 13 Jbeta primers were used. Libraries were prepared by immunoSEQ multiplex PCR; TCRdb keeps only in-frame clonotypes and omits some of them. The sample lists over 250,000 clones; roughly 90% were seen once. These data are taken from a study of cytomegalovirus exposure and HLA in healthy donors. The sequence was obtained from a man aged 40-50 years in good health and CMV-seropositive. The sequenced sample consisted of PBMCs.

The CDR3 is CASSGDITNGYTF. The CDR3 DNA sequence: TGTGCCAGCAGTGGGGACATCACGAATGGCTACACCTTC. The rearrangement links TRBV28 to TRBJ1-2, with D possibly TRBD1 on 6 matching bases. The CDR3 has 13 amino acids. Trimming took off 5 bases at V and 6 bases at J, with 13 bases between the two ends. Germline loops: CDR1 MDHEN, CDR2 SYDVKM.